The sample holds many counts of the clone carrying this T cell receptor (beta chain). V was shortened by 2 bases and J by 4 bases, with 10 bases between the two germline ends. The CDR3 has 14 residues. Per the germline V gene, CDR1 is ENHRY and CDR2 is SYGVKD. This specimen comes from a study of human T cells and chemical hapten exposure. Time point defined: healthy volunteer bleed at 2 weeks. Unfractionated whole blood yielded total RNA. Individual cDNA molecules in this library carried unique molecular identifiers. Methods used by the authors: A per-sample median of roughly 96,000 TCRs was observed, with counts ranging from roughly 23,224 to 700,000. TCRdb re-analysed the RACE reads in MiXCR, keeping a single row per CDR3 protein. The V and J calls reflect TCRdb's pipeline rather than the authors' work. Here the sample spans some 90,000 distinct CDR3 sequences, about 10% being singletons.

The chain recombines TRBV10-3 with TRBJ2-3, with no clear D. The receptor comes from a female donor in good health. Some clones in this sample may be carry-over from other donors' samples. The sample consisted of whole blood. Here the CDR3 reads CAISEPSRSDTQYF. The CDR3, as DNA: TGTGCCATCAGTGAGCCCTCACGGTCAGATACGCAGTATTTT.